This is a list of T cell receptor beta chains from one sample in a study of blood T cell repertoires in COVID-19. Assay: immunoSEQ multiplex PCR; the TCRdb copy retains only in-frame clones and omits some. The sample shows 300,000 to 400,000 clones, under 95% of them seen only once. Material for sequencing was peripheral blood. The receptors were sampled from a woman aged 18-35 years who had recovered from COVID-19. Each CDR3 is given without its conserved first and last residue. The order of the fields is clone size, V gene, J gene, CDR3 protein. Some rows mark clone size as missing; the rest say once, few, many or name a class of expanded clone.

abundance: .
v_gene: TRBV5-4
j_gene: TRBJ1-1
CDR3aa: ASSLYRGRFLNTEAF

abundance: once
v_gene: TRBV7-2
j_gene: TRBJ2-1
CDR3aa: ASSLRASGDAPSYNEQF

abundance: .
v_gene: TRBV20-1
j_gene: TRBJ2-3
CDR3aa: SARTSEQY

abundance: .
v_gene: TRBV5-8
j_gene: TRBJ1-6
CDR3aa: ASRGGWNSPLH

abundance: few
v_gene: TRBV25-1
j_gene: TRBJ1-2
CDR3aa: ASSAQGRGYGYT

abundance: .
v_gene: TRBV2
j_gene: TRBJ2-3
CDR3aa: ASTEWASGDTDTQY

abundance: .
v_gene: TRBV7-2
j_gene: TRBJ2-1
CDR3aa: ASSPILAVWRGAGNEQF

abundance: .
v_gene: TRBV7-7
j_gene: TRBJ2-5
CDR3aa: ASSFRSASGGGETQY

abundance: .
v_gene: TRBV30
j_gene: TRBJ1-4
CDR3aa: AWKGANEKLF

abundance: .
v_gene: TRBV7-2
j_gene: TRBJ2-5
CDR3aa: ASSLLRSGQETQY

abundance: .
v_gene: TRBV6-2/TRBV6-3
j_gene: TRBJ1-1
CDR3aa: ASSPTDREAF

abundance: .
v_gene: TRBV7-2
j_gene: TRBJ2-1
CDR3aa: ASKGLAYNEQF

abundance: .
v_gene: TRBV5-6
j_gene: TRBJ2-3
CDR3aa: ASRPPGLVGTDTQY

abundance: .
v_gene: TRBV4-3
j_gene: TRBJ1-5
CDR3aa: ASSQDQVQPQH

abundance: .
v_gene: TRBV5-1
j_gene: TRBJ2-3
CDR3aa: ASSHDRGTDTQY

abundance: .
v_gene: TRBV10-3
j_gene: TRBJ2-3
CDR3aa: AISVSGVSTDTQY

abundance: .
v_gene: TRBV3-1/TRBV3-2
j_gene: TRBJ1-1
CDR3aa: ASSQGSRYRDRNTEAF

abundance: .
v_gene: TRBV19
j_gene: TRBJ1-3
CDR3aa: ASSIWSSGNTIY

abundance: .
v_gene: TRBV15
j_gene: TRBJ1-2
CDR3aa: ATSNRYYGYT

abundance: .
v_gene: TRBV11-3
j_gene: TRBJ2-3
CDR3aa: ASSLRQGHRTDTQY